This TCR beta chain was profiled in a study of identical twins. Germline CDR1 reads DFQATT; CDR2 reads SNEGSKA (reference sequence). CDR3 size: 19 residues. Trimming left V 3 bases short and J 0 bases short, with 24 bases between. About this clonotype itself: The antigen remains unidentified.

Points from the study as a whole: Excess sharing by twins proved weaker in beta out-of-frame sequences. The models gave estimates that fell short of the out-of-frame TCR alpha sharing seen in monozygotic twins.

TCRdb re-analysed the 5' RACE reads in MiXCR, keeping a single row per CDR3 protein. The repertoire holds around 490,000 distinct CDR3 sequences, with about 13% as singletons. The sample was also linked to a second study, of yellow fever vaccine responses in identical twins.

Input material: CD4+ T cells sorted from blood. The receptor comes from a woman aged 18-30 years in good health. The rearrangement uses TRBV20-1 and TRBJ2-1, with D possibly being TRBD2 (5 bases). The CDR3 loop is CSASFYRETRGRSYNEQFF. CDR3 bases: TGCAGTGCTAGTTTCTACCGGGAAACAAGAGGGCGCTCCTACAATGAGCAGTTCTTC.